The rows below give T cell receptor beta chains drawn from one sample of a study of T cells in pancreatic ductal adenocarcinoma. Using immunoSEQ multiplex PCR, the repertoire was profiled, and TCRdb retains in-frame clones only, with some absent. The sample yields around 9,000 clones, roughly two thirds seen once. Sequenced material: pancreatic tumor tissue. The receptors originated from a human donor with pancreatic ductal adenocarcinoma. Each CDR3 is given with its conserved first and last residue. The D gene is left open where the match is weak. The size of a clone is reported for some rows only, either as once, few or many, or as a class for expanded clones.

d_call j_call v_call clone_size cdr3_nt cdr3_aa
NA TRBJ1-2 TRBV5-1 NA TGCGCCAGCAGTCCAGGGCGGGATCGTTACACCTTC CASSPGRDRYTF
TRBD2 TRBJ2-7 TRBV7-9 NA TGTGCCAGCAGCCAATGGCTAGCGGGAGCGCAAGAGCAGTACTTC CASSQWLAGAQEQYF
NA TRBJ2-7 TRBV2 NA TGTGCCAGCAGTGACTCGAACTACGAGCAGTACTTC CASSDSNYEQYF
NA TRBJ2-1 TRBV6-5 NA TGTGCCAGCAGCCGACAGGAAACCTCAATGGAGCAGTTCTTC CASSRQETSMEQFF
TRBD1 TRBJ1-2 TRBV5-1 NA TGCGCCAGCAGCTCCGAAGGACAGGGGATCTATGGCTACACCTTC CASSSEGQGIYGYTF
NA TRBJ2-7 TRBV28 NA TGTGCCAGCAGTCCCTCCCTCTACGAGCAGTACTTC CASSPSLYEQYF
TRBD1 TRBJ2-1 TRBV6-6 NA TGTGCCAGTAGAGACAGGGCGGATGAGCAGTTCTTC CASRDRADEQFF
NA TRBJ1-1 TRBV5-1 few TGCGCCAGCAGCTTGGAGGGTGGGGTCTCTGAAGCTTTCTTT CASSLEGGVSEAFF
NA TRBJ1-1 TRBV6-1 NA TGTGCCAGCAGTGCCGCGACAGTGAACACTGAAGCTTTCTTT CASSAATVNTEAFF
NA TRBJ1-3 TRBV6-5 NA TGTGCCAGCATCTCAGTCGGAAACACCATATATTTT CASISVGNTIYF
TRBD1 TRBJ1-2 TRBV25-1 NA TGTGCCAGCAGTGGACAGGGGAAGGGAAACTATGGCTACACCTTC CASSGQGKGNYGYTF
NA TRBJ1-1 TRBV6-9 NA TGTGCCAGCAACGTAGGGGGACGCACTGAAGCTTTCTTT CASNVGGRTEAFF
TRBD2 TRBJ2-1 TRBV5-1 once TGCGCCAGCAGCACACGGACTAGCGGGGGCTCAGAGCAGTTCTTC CASSTRTSGGSEQFF
NA TRBJ2-5 TRBV15 NA TGTGCCACCAGCACTCCAGGAGAGACCCAGTACTTC CATSTPGETQYF
NA TRBJ1-1 TRBV4-1 NA TGCGCCAGCAACAACCAGGGTTTCCGACCTGAAGCTTTCTTT CASNNQGFRPEAFF
NA TRBJ2-3 TRBV5-4 NA TGTGCCAGCAGCTTGTCGGGGGTCCCAGATACGCAGTATTTT CASSLSGVPDTQYF
NA TRBJ2-7 TRBV30 once TGTGCCTGGACGGTCTCCGGGTACGAGCAGTACTTC CAWTVSGYEQYF
TRBD1 TRBJ2-3 TRBV7-9 medium-sized TGTGCCAGCAGCTTAAGTGGGACAGGGGGTATTACGCAGTATTTT CASSLSGTGGITQYF
TRBD1 TRBJ1-2 TRBV28 NA TGTGCCAGCAGTCCGTCCGGGACAGGGGTATATGGCTACACCTTC CASSPSGTGVYGYTF
NA TRBJ2-3 TRBV7-6 NA TGTGCCAGCAGCCCCGGGGGACTTCTGTCAAGGATAACAGATACGCAGTATTTT CASSPGGLLSRITDTQYF
NA TRBJ2-3 TRBV10-1 NA TGCGCCAGCAGCGCTACCATATCCGATACGCAGTATTTT CASSATISDTQYF
NA TRBJ2-3 TRBV5-1 NA TGCGCCAGCAGCACCTGGACTGATACCACAGATACGCAGTATTTT CASSTWTDTTDTQYF
TRBD2 TRBJ2-1 TRBV5-6 once TGTGCCAGCAGCAGAGCGGGGGGCCCTTACAATGAGCAGTTCTTC CASSRAGGPYNEQFF
NA TRBJ2-1 TRBV7-6 NA TGTGCCAGCAGCCCAGACAATGAGCAGTTCTTC CASSPDNEQFF
NA TRBJ2-1 TRBV7-9 NA TGTGCCAGCAGCTGGAGTGTCTCCTACAATGAGCAGTTCTTC CASSWSVSYNEQFF
TRBD1 TRBJ2-4 TRBV4-1 NA TGCGCCAGCAGCCAAGTTTTGGTCCGGGACAGGGTTGACATTCAGTACTTC CASSQVLVRDRVDIQYF
NA TRBJ1-3 TRBV12-5 NA TGTGCTAGTGGTTTGCAGGCCTCTGGAAACACCATATATTTT CASGLQASGNTIYF
NA TRBJ1-5 TRBV27 few TGTGCCAGCAGTTTAGAGGGGGGGGACAATCAGCCCCAGCATTTT CASSLEGGDNQPQHF
NA TRBJ2-4 TRBV5-6 once TGTGCCAGCAGCTTGAGGACGACCAAAAACATTCAGTACTTC CASSLRTTKNIQYF
NA TRBJ1-3 TRBV7-2 medium-sized TGTGCCAGCAGGGGGACACCTGGAAACACCATATATTTT CASRGTPGNTIYF
NA TRBJ2-7 TRBV30 few TGTGCCTGGAGTCGTAGGTCCACCTACGAGCAGTACTTC CAWSRRSTYEQYF
TRBD1 TRBJ2-7 TRBV15 few TGTGCCACCAGCAGGGGGGGGACAGGGGGCATCTACGAGCAGTACTTC CATSRGGTGGIYEQYF
NA TRBJ1-5 TRBV2 NA TGTGCCAGCAGTGAAGCGCAGAGTTATCAGCCCCAGCATTTT CASSEAQSYQPQHF
NA TRBJ2-3 TRBV5-1 NA TGCGCCAGCAGCTTGGGAGCCCTACGCACAGATACGCAGTATTTT CASSLGALRTDTQYF
TRBD2 TRBJ2-5 TRBV11-2 NA TGTGCCAGCAGCTTAGGACTAGCGGGAGGGCAAGAGACCCAGTACTTC CASSLGLAGGQETQYF
NA TRBJ1-5 TRBV30 NA TGTGCCTGGAGCCCAGGGGCGGCTCAGCCCCAGCATTTT CAWSPGAAQPQHF
NA TRBJ2-7 TRBV25-1 NA TGTGCCAGCAGTGCCCATGGCAGTCCGGAGCAGTACTTC CASSAHGSPEQYF
TRBD2 TRBJ2-2 TRBV14 NA TGTGCCAGCAGGCCTAGCGGGAGGGCCACCGGGGAGCTGTTTTTT CASRPSGRATGELFF
NA TRBJ1-2 TRBV7-9 medium-sized TGTGCCAGCAGCTTAGACTGGGGGGTCCATGGCTACACCTTC CASSLDWGVHGYTF
NA TRBJ1-1 TRBV6-5 NA TGTGCCAGCAGCGTCAGATTTTTGAACACTGAAGCTTTCTTT CASSVRFLNTEAFF
NA TRBJ1-2 TRBV5-1 NA TGCGCCAGCAGCTCGCAGGGGAGGAGGGGGTATGGCTACACCTTC CASSSQGRRGYGYTF